These T cell receptor beta chains were read from a single sample in a study of Tregs in tolerant kidney transplant recipients. Sequencing was performed with immunoSEQ multiplex PCR; in TCRdb, only in-frame clones are kept and a portion is missing. Found here are over 50,000 clones, roughly 88% of them singletons; the top ten hold around 1.9%. The source was Tregs from blood, collected before the transplant. The receptor set was obtained from a human donor who received a combined kidney and bone marrow transplant. Both conserved end residues are part of each CDR3. Each record gives: CDR3 protein, CDR3 DNA, clone size, J gene, D gene, V gene. A D gene is named only where the DNA matches it firmly. Clone size is shown for a subset of rows, as once, few, many or a class of expanded clone.

cdr3_aa: CASSLAYTQGIYGYTF
cdr3_nt: TGTGCCAGCAGCTTGGCCTATACACAGGGGATCTATGGCTACACCTTC
clone_size: -
j_call: TRBJ1-2
d_call: TRBD1
v_call: TRBV5-4

cdr3_aa: CASSFESIDNEQFF
cdr3_nt: TGTGCCAGCAGTTTTGAGTCTATCGACAATGAGCAGTTCTTC
clone_size: -
j_call: TRBJ2-1
d_call: -
v_call: TRBV28

cdr3_aa: CASRGRDRHNSPLHF
cdr3_nt: TGTGCCAGCAGAGGCCGGGACAGACATAATTCACCCCTCCACTTT
clone_size: -
j_call: TRBJ1-6
d_call: TRBD1
v_call: TRBV28

cdr3_aa: CASSLGGRPDTQYF
cdr3_nt: TGTGCCAGCAGCTTGGGCGGACGACCAGATACGCAGTATTTT
clone_size: -
j_call: TRBJ2-3
d_call: -
v_call: TRBV5-4

cdr3_aa: CASSPQTSGGETQYF
cdr3_nt: TGTGCCAGTAGTCCCCAAACTAGCGGGGGTGAGACCCAGTACTTC
clone_size: -
j_call: TRBJ2-5
d_call: TRBD2
v_call: TRBV19

cdr3_aa: CASSSTGKTQYF
cdr3_nt: TGTGCCAGCAGCTCTACCGGGAAGACCCAGTACTTC
clone_size: -
j_call: TRBJ2-5
d_call: -
v_call: TRBV7-8

cdr3_aa: CASSLEGGLGYTF
cdr3_nt: TGCGCCAGCAGCTTGGAGGGGGGCTTAGGCTACACCTTC
clone_size: few
j_call: TRBJ1-2
d_call: -
v_call: TRBV5-1

cdr3_aa: CASSPQGQGGSYEQYF
cdr3_nt: TGCGCCAGCAGCCCACAGGGACAGGGGGGATCCTACGAGCAGTACTTC
clone_size: -
j_call: TRBJ2-7
d_call: TRBD1
v_call: TRBV5-1

cdr3_aa: CASSLVGKRRNTIYF
cdr3_nt: TGTGCCAGCAGCTTGGTAGGGAAAAGGAGAAACACCATATATTTT
clone_size: -
j_call: TRBJ1-3
d_call: -
v_call: TRBV5-8

cdr3_aa: CASSLRGEFAGNTIYF
cdr3_nt: TGTGCCAGCAGCTTGCGGGGGGAGTTTGCTGGAAACACCATATATTTT
clone_size: -
j_call: TRBJ1-3
d_call: -
v_call: TRBV5-6

cdr3_aa: CATSGTGGNTIYF
cdr3_nt: TGTGCCACCAGCGGGACAGGCGGAAACACCATATATTTT
clone_size: -
j_call: TRBJ1-3
d_call: TRBD1
v_call: TRBV6-1

cdr3_aa: CASSRHSGLSADTQYF
cdr3_nt: TGTGCCAGCAGCCGACACTCGGGGTTGTCCGCAGATACGCAGTATTTT
clone_size: few
j_call: TRBJ2-3
d_call: -
v_call: TRBV7-9

cdr3_aa: CASSRGPYGYTF
cdr3_nt: TGTGCCAGCAGCCGAGGCCCTTATGGCTACACCTTC
clone_size: -
j_call: TRBJ1-2
d_call: -
v_call: TRBV5-6

cdr3_aa: CASSRRGGSDTEAFF
cdr3_nt: TGTGCCAGCAGTCGGAGGGGGGGGTCCGACACTGAAGCTTTCTTT
clone_size: -
j_call: TRBJ1-1
d_call: -
v_call: TRBV2

cdr3_aa: CASRTRNYGYTF
cdr3_nt: TGTGCCAGTAGGACAAGGAACTATGGCTACACCTTC
clone_size: -
j_call: TRBJ1-2
d_call: -
v_call: TRBV19

cdr3_aa: CASSSGPLETQYF
cdr3_nt: TGTGCCAGCAGTTCTGGACCTTTGGAGACCCAGTACTTC
clone_size: once
j_call: TRBJ2-5
d_call: -
v_call: TRBV6-6

cdr3_aa: CASSLPRAGPSADTQYF
cdr3_nt: TGTGCCAGCAGCTTACCACGAGCGGGGCCTAGCGCAGATACGCAGTATTTT
clone_size: -
j_call: TRBJ2-3
d_call: TRBD2
v_call: TRBV7-8

cdr3_aa: CALRWGPTSGRAAGELFF
cdr3_nt: TGTGCCTTGAGGTGGGGGCCGACTAGCGGGAGGGCCGCCGGGGAGCTGTTTTTT
clone_size: -
j_call: TRBJ2-2
d_call: TRBD2
v_call: TRBV30

cdr3_aa: CASSGAPGGDTQYF
cdr3_nt: TGCGCCAGCAGCGGGGCACCCGGGGGAGATACGCAGTATTTT
clone_size: -
j_call: TRBJ2-3
d_call: -
v_call: TRBV5-1

cdr3_aa: CASSLRGPSSKNYGYTF
cdr3_nt: TGTGCCAGCAGTTTAAGGGGCCCTAGTTCTAAAAACTATGGCTACACCTTC
clone_size: -
j_call: TRBJ1-2
d_call: -
v_call: TRBV27

cdr3_aa: CASSLLVQSRNEQFF
cdr3_nt: TGTGCCAGCAGTTTATTGGTACAGAGCCGTAATGAGCAGTTCTTC
clone_size: once
j_call: TRBJ2-1
d_call: -
v_call: TRBV28

cdr3_aa: CASSPGLAHSYEQYF
cdr3_nt: TGTGCCAGCAGCCCGGGACTAGCGCACTCCTACGAGCAGTACTTC
clone_size: -
j_call: TRBJ2-7
d_call: TRBD2
v_call: TRBV7-9

cdr3_aa: CASSLDRGDSPLHF
cdr3_nt: TGTGCCAGCAGCCTAGACAGGGGTGATTCACCCCTCCACTTT
clone_size: -
j_call: TRBJ1-6
d_call: TRBD1
v_call: TRBV5-4

cdr3_aa: CASSPEGVTEAFF
cdr3_nt: TGCGCCAGCAGCCCCGAGGGCGTCACTGAAGCTTTCTTT
clone_size: -
j_call: TRBJ1-1
d_call: -
v_call: TRBV5-1

cdr3_aa: CASSVNRDMNTEAFF
cdr3_nt: TGTGCCAGCAGTGTCAACAGGGACATGAACACTGAAGCTTTCTTT
clone_size: -
j_call: TRBJ1-1
d_call: -
v_call: TRBV6-1

cdr3_aa: CASSLVNLRATDTQYF
cdr3_nt: TGTGCCAGCAGCTTAGTGAATTTGCGGGCCACAGATACGCAGTATTTT
clone_size: -
j_call: TRBJ2-3
d_call: -
v_call: TRBV5-8